Sequencing of this TCR beta chain was carried out in a study of cytomegalovirus exposure and HLA in healthy donors. PCR amplification relied on 60 Vbeta primers (plus 13 Jbeta primers). This table comes from immunoSEQ multiplex PCR, and its TCRdb copy is limited to in-frame clones, with some not included. The listing records 180,000 or so clones. Notes on the study in general: Using a false discovery rate of 0.05, a later analysis showed that around 16,000 TCR beta sequences were associated with HLA alleles.

Germline V CDR1 and CDR2: SGHTA, FQGNSA. The CDR3 is made up of 13 amino acids. The germline V and J ends were trimmed by 5 bases and 8 bases, with 15 bases remaining between them. Details on this clone: What it binds is not known.

V usage is TRBV7-2 and J usage is TRBJ1-2; D is possibly TRBD1 (5 bases). Sequencing was carried out using PBMCs. The clonotype was recovered from a boy younger than 18 in good health and CMV-seronegative. The CDR3 nucleotides read TGTGCCAGCAGCCACGACACCCACAGGGGCTACACCTTC. It translates to CASSHDTHRGYTF.